This T cell receptor (beta chain) derives from a study of T cells in women clearing cervical HPV infection (dated by TCRdb to the late 2010s). Looking at the study overall: The cases were 20 to 25 women with histologically confirmed HPV16-related CIN3 or worse, and 2 of those women had invasive cancers. Controls were more than 20 women whose single incident HPV16 infection cleared within 12 months without precancer or cancer developing. Blood from cases was drawn at the visit where the lesion was first identified, while blood from controls was drawn once the infection was no longer detected. For cases, the median interval between lesion detection and blood sampling was about 140 days, with an interquartile range of about 85 to 220 days. HLA typing was available for only a few women, so HLA type could not be excluded as a confounder. An exploratory proof-of-principle case-control study, nested within the Guanacaste HPV Natural History Study in Costa Rica, was conducted to compare TCR repertoires across cervical HPV16 outcomes. Cases and controls were matched on age within five years and on year of sample collection. Median age was approximately 30 years in cases versus just over 37 in controls, and baseline characteristics did not differ significantly. In the parent cohort, some 10,000 women aged 18 or older were enrolled in Guanacaste, Costa Rica, during about 1993 to 1995 and were followed for roughly 7 years. Quality controls consisted of five blinded duplicates per group, for a total of roughly 60 samples made up of some 50 participants and about ten replicates.

Every participant had a single incident cervical HPV16 infection, and women with prevalent HPV16 infections were excluded. Cervical HPV DNA was detected with MY09/MY11 PCR, and genotyping was done with dot-blot hybridization. Around 15 mL of heparinized blood were centrifuged, and the buffy coat was split into aliquots, frozen at -30 degrees C, and then kept at -80 degrees C. QIAGEN kits were used to extract genomic DNA from the buffy coat specimens. Concerning this clone itself: The specificity of this receptor is unknown. The read is 3 residues too short to cover the CDR3 end, so that end is filled in from the germline J gene.

Using the immunoSEQ assay, multiplex PCR amplified TCR beta CDR3 regions from an average of about 1.1 ug of genomic DNA per sample. To correct primer bias, the assay used a complete synthetic TCR repertoire to set an amplification baseline. Amplicons were sequenced on the Illumina platform. Turning to the authors' computational methods: Sequences were error-corrected by clustering with frequency ratios and a modified nearest-neighbor algorithm, then analyzed in the immunoSEQ Analyzer with IMGT gene definitions. At each rarefaction depth, TCR richness and evenness were averaged across 20 rarefaction repeats, and any sample with fewer sequences than the depth was left out. Wilcoxon rank sum tests with FDR correction were used to compare V, D and J gene relative abundances between the groups. For the blinded duplicates, the intraclass correlation was approximately 96% for TCR richness and averaged 76.4% across about 64 gene segments. The table was pulled from immuneACCESS by TCRdb, which kept in-frame rearrangements only. Such tables lose some clones; where checked, under half of the loss comes from unresolved V genes, and the rest has no known cause. The D gene and trimming were derived from the DNA, and the V and J assignments and clone size from that table. The sample's table lists a count of some 30,000 clones. The top ten clonotypes cover roughly 7.7% of the sample.

The CDR3 sequence holds 11 residues, the cysteine and phenylalanine included. Shown are 24 bases from within the CDR3, in frame from base 1. Per the germline V gene (reference sequence), LNHDA is the CDR1 and SQIVND is the CDR2. Points the paper makes about the study in general: T-cell numbers per sample were unknown, so richness differences could reflect varying T-cell content rather than repertoire biology. Cases had lower TRBV6-7 relative abundance than controls (approximately 0.11% versus 0.16%; Bonferroni P = 0.0008). Whether associations preceded infection or resulted from infection could not be shown with the cross-sectional design, and effector/memory subsets and HPV-specific T cells were not isolated. Random forest classifiers that combined richness and V gene abundances separated cases from controls with an estimated AUC of less than 0.85. TCR repertoire richness was significantly higher in CIN3+ cases than in controls across sequencing depths, while evenness did not differ.

In this chain, TRBV19 is recombined with TRBJ1-2; the D segment could be TRBD1, given 6 matching bases. The source material was blood buffy coat. The source is a woman between 18 and 69 years old with a cervical HPV16 infection that either progressed to CIN3+ or cleared (not recorded which). The covered CDR3 bases are TGTGCCAGTAGGAGGGGGTACGAC. The translation is CASRRGYD. The complete CDR3 sequence is CASRRGYDYTF.